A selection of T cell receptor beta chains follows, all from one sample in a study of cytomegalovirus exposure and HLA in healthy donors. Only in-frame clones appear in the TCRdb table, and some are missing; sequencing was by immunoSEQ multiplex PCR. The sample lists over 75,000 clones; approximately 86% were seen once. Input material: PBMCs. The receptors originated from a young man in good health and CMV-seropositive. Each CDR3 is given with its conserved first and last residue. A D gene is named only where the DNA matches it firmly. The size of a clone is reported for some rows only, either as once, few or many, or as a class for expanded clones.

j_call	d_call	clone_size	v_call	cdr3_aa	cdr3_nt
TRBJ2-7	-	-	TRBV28	CASSLGQTYEQYF	TGTGCCAGCAGTTTAGGACAGACCTACGAGCAGTACTTC
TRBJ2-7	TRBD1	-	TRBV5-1	CASSFRDRVYEQYF	TGCGCCAGCAGCTTCCGGGACAGGGTCTACGAGCAGTACTTC
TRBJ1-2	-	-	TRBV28	CASSFADSPYGYTF	TGTGCCAGCAGTTTCGCGGACAGTCCCTATGGCTACACCTTC
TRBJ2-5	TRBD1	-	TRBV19	CASSTGTGLETQYF	TGTGCCAGTAGTACCGGGACAGGTCTGGAGACCCAGTACTTC
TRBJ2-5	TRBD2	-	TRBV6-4	CASIFILRGEETQYF	TGTGCCAGCATCTTTATTTTGCGGGGGGAAGAGACCCAGTACTTC
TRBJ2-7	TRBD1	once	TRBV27	CASSLSGTGASSYEQYF	TGTGCCAGCAGTTTATCGGGGACAGGCGCCAGCTCCTACGAGCAGTACTTC
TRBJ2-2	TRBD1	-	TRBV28	CASSPLRGQGATGELFF	TGTGCCAGCAGTCCCCTCCGGGGACAGGGGGCCACCGGGGAGCTGTTTTTT
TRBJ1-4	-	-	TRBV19	CASSSELQDATNEKLFF	TGTGCCAGTAGTAGCGAATTGCAGGATGCAACTAATGAAAAACTGTTTTTT
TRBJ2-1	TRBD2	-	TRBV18	CASSLVTSGRSSYNEQFF	TGTGCCAGCTCACTTGTGACTAGCGGGAGGAGCTCCTACAATGAGCAGTTCTTC
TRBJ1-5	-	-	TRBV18	CASSPNWEGNQPQHF	TGTGCCAGCTCACCGAACTGGGAGGGCAATCAGCCCCAGCATTTT
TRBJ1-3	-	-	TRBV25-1	CASSDPGRNTIYF	TGTGCCAGCAGTGACCCAGGGAGAAACACCATATATTTT
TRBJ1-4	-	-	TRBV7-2	CASSLRQTNEKLFF	TGTGCCAGCAGCCTACGACAGACTAATGAAAAACTGTTTTTT
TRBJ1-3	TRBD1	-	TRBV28	CASQTGGNTIYF	TGTGCCAGCCAGACAGGGGGGAACACCATATATTTT
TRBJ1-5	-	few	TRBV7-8	CASSLVAGNSNQPQHF	TGTGCCAGCAGCTTAGTTGCGGGGAACAGCAATCAGCCCCAGCATTTT
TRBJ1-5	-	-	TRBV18	CASSPPGVSNQPQHF	TGTGCCAGCTCACCACCGGGAGTAAGCAATCAGCCCCAGCATTTT
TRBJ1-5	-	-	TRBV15	CATSTGYSNQPQHF	TGTGCCACCAGCACAGGTTATAGCAATCAGCCCCAGCATTTT
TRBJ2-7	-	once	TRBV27	CASSLTGTSGEQYF	TGTGCCAGCAGTTTAACGGGGACATCCGGCGAGCAGTACTTC
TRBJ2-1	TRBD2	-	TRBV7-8	CASSPGGTSYNEQFF	TGTGCCAGTAGCCCCGGAGGGACTAGCTACAATGAGCAGTTCTTC
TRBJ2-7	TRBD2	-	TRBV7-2	CASSLAGLAASYEQYF	TGTGCCAGCAGCTTAGCGGGACTAGCGGCTTCCTACGAGCAGTACTTC
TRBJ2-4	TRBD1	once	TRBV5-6	CASSFDRDRVDIQYF	TGTGCCAGCAGCTTTGACCGGGACAGGGTGGACATTCAGTACTTC
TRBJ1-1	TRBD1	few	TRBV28	CASSLGGQGNTEAFF	TGTGCCAGCAGTTTAGGCGGACAGGGAAACACTGAAGCTTTCTTT
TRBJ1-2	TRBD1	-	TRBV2	CASSATGVNGYTF	TGTGCCAGCAGTGCCACAGGGGTAAATGGCTACACCTTC
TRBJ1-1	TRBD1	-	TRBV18	CASSPGQSNTEAFF	TGTGCCAGCTCGCCGGGACAGTCGAACACTGAAGCTTTCTTT
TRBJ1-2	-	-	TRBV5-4	CASSLERGDYGYTF	TGTGCCAGCAGCTTGGAAAGGGGCGACTATGGCTACACCTTC
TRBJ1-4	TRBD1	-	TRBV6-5	CASMDRGTKLFF	TGTGCCAGCATGGACAGGGGGACCAAACTGTTTTTT
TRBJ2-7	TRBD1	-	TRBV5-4	CASSLRDRFNEQYF	TGTGCCAGCAGCTTACGGGACAGGTTCAACGAGCAGTACTTC
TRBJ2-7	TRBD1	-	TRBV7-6	CASSSSGQGARVGSEQYF	TGTGCCAGCAGCTCATCGGGACAGGGGGCGAGGGTGGGATCCGAGCAGTACTTC
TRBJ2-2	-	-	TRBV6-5	CASSYGHPGELFF	TGTGCCAGCAGTTACGGACACCCCGGGGAGCTGTTTTTT
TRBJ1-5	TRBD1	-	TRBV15	CATSRGTGGNQPQHF	TGTGCCACCAGCAGAGGGACAGGGGGCAATCAGCCCCAGCATTTT
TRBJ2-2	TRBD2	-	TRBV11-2	CASSPNWEGMDTGELFF	TGTGCCAGCAGCCCCAACTGGGAGGGAATGGACACCGGGGAGCTGTTTTTT
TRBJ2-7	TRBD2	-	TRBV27	CASSPTSGSVEQYF	TGTGCCAGCAGTCCGACTAGCGGGAGTGTCGAGCAGTACTTC
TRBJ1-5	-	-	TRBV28	CASSLYDSSNQPQHF	TGTGCCAGCAGTTTGTATGACAGTAGCAATCAGCCCCAGCATTTT
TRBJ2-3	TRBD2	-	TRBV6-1	CASIGASGKDTQYF	TGTGCCAGCATAGGGGCTAGCGGGAAAGATACGCAGTATTTT
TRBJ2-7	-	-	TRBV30	CAASGTFYEQYF	TGTGCCGCCTCCGGGACATTCTACGAGCAGTACTTC
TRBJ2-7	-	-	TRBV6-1	CASSDTRLYEQYF	TGTGCCAGCAGCGACACACGTCTCTACGAGCAGTACTTC
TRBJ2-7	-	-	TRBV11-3	CASSLNGYEQYF	TGTGCCAGCAGCTTAAACGGCTACGAGCAGTACTTC
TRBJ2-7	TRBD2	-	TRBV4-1	CASSQDRTSGDLLGEQYF	TGCGCCAGCAGCCAAGATCGAACTAGCGGGGACCTTTTGGGAGAGCAGTACTTC
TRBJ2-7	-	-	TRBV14	CASSQDWGSEQYF	TGTGCCAGCAGCCAAGATTGGGGCTCCGAGCAGTACTTC
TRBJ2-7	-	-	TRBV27	CATQPDNSYEQYF	TGTGCCACCCAGCCTGACAATTCCTACGAGCAGTACTTC
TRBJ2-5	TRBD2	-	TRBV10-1	CASSLGGRGETQYF	TGCGCCAGCAGTCTCGGCGGGAGAGGGGAGACCCAGTACTTC
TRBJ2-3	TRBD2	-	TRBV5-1	CASSPQFTSVAQYF	TGCGCCAGCAGCCCCCAATTCACTAGCGTCGCGCAGTATTTT